These 17 T cell receptor beta chains share one sample of origin, sequenced in a study of PD-1 blockade in mismatch repair-deficient tumors. Profiled with immunoSEQ multiplex PCR; TCRdb holds only in-frame clones, not every one. Of about 35,000 clones in the sample, around 80% were seen once. This specimen was PBMCs, taken around 6 weeks after starting pembrolizumab. The receptors originated from an adult with mismatch repair-deficient cancer.

The chain carries TRBV5-1 and TRBJ1-2; TRBD1 matches at 8 bases. The ends lost 3 bases at V and 7 bases at J; junction bases unmatched: 2. Germline CDR1 and CDR2: SGHRS and YFSETQ. This CDR3 comprises 12 residues. CDR3 sequence reads: CASSSDRVGYTF. The CDR3, as DNA: TGCGCCAGCAGCTCGGACAGGGTTGGCTACACCTTC.

V and J are TRBV18 and TRBJ1-2, with 7 bases matching TRBD1. Per germline, CDR1 KGHSH and CDR2 LQKENI. The trim removed 0 bases at V and 4 bases at J, leaving 5 bases unmatched. CDR3 length: 15 amino acids. CDR3 region: CASSPPGQIFYGYTF. CDR3 sequence (DNA): TGTGCCAGCTCACCACCGGGACAGATATTCTATGGCTACACCTTC.

The rearrangement joins TRBV10-1 to TRBJ2-3, with 7 bases aligning to TRBD1. The CDR3 spans 16 residues. Germline CDR1 WNHNN, CDR2 SYGVQD (reference sequence). With V trimmed by 8 bases and J by 0 bases, 11 bases remained unmatched. CDR3 amino acids: CASLGGPLYSTDTQYF. The DNA of the CDR3 is TGCGCCAGCTTAGGGGGCCCCCTCTATAGCACAGATACGCAGTATTTT.

This chain links TRBV5-1 with TRBJ1-2; 7 nucleotides align to TRBD1. Trimming at V came to 1 base and at J to 5 bases, leaving 14 bases not matched to a gene. The CDR3 totals 17 residues. Germline values: CDR1 SGHRS, CDR2 YFSETQ. CDR3 protein: CASSLRPGGAPPYGYTF. CDR3 nucleotide sequence: TGCGCCAGCAGCTTGAGGCCAGGGGGTGCCCCTCCGTATGGCTACACCTTC.

The CDR3 DNA follows: TGTGCCAGCAGTTCCGGACAGGGCAGCAATCAGCCCCAGCATTTT. It codes for CASSSGQGSNQPQHF. The rearrangement joins TRBV6-1 to TRBJ1-5; 8 nucleotides align to TRBD1. V shed 5 bases and J 1 base; nucleotides not matched to a gene: 4. In germline, CDR1 is MNHNS, CDR2 SASEGT. The CDR3 is 15 amino acids.

The gene calls are TRBV28 and TRBJ2-6, with 9 bases that match TRBD1. CDR3 length: 16 amino acids. V gave up 4 bases and J gave up 2 bases; unmatched junction bases: 3. Germline CDR1 and CDR2: MDHEN and SYDVKM. CDR3 sequence (DNA): TGTGCCAGCAGTTCCTGGACAGGGGCTGGGGCCAACGTCCTGACTTTC. Encoded protein: CASSSWTGAGANVLTF.

The chain couples TRBV27 to TRBJ1-5; the D gene is possibly TRBD1 (6 bases). The CDR3 is 14 residues long. Trimming cost V 7 bases and J 0 bases, with 10 bases left between them. Looked up from germline, CDR1 is MNHEY and CDR2 is SMNVEV (reference sequence). The CDR3 nucleotides are TGTGCCAGCAAGGACAGAAATAGCAATCAGCCCCAGCATTTT. Residues: CASKDRNSNQPQHF.

The chain couples TRBV7-2 to TRBJ1-2, with D possibly TRBD1 on 5 matching bases. The V end was cut by 7 bases, the J end by 14 bases, with 20 bases between. This CDR3 has 12 residues. CDR1 is SGHTA, CDR2 FQGNSA, per germline. The CDR3 DNA is TGTGCCAGCAATAACCCCGGCGGGACCACGACCTTC. Protein product: CASNNPGGTTTF.

The CDR3: CASSLTQGLDTQYF. The CDR3, as DNA: TGTGCCAGCAGCTTAACGCAGGGGTTAGATACGCAGTATTTT. The J gene is TRBJ2-3, the V gene TRBV7-8, with a weak D call TRBD1 (6 bases). This CDR3 is 14 amino acids long. The germline V gene encodes CDR1 SGHVS and CDR2 FQNEAQ. V was clipped by 2 bases and J by 5 bases, with 11 bases between them.

CDR3 in DNA: TGTGCCAGCAATTCCGGGACAGGGGGCGTTCAGCCCCAGCATTTT. Translating it yields CASNSGTGGVQPQHF. The chain employs TRBV28 and TRBJ1-5; 12 bases agree with TRBD1. The CDR3 is 15 residues long. Per the germline V gene, CDR1 is MDHEN and CDR2 is SYDVKM. V was pared by 7 bases and J by 6 bases, with 7 bases of the junction left unmatched.

This chain joins TRBV10-3 and TRBJ2-1, with 7 positions matching TRBD1. The V gene end was trimmed by 9 bases and the J gene end by 10 bases; junction bases not matched to a gene: 6. Germline CDR1 is ENHRY and CDR2 is SYGVKD. The CDR3 loop spans 11 amino acids. CDR3 protein: CAIKGQREQFF. The DNA for the CDR3 is TGTGCCATTAAGGGACAGCGGGAGCAGTTCTTC.

This clone is medium-sized (0.01 to 0.1%) within its sample. The V and J genes are TRBV7-9 and TRBJ1-2; D is undetermined. Trimming shortened V by 4 bases and J by 8 bases, and 14 bases separated the two germline ends. The CDR3 is 13 residues long. Germline V gene data show CDR1 as SEHNR and CDR2 as FQNEAQ (reference sequence). CDR3 sequence reads: CASSSLLDKGYTF. CDR3 coding DNA: TGTGCCAGCAGCTCCCTCCTTGACAAAGGCTACACCTTC.

This clone was observed a handful of times. The rearrangement uses TRBV11-2 and TRBJ2-7; TRBD1 aligns across 7 bases. In germline, CDR1 is SGHAT, CDR2 FQNNGV. CDR3 size: 14 residues. Trimming took 4 bases from V and 8 from J; bases not matched to a gene: 11. The CDR3, as DNA: TGTGCCAGCAGCTCCGGGACAGCTAATTCTAAGCAGTACTTC. It translates to CASSSGTANSKQYF. The full variable domain, in which reference TRBV11-2 and TRBJ2-7 provide the parts outside the CDR3, is EAGVAQSPRYKIIEKRQSVAFWCNPISGHATLYWYQQILGQGPKLLIQFQNNGVVDDSQLPKDRFSAERLKGVDSTLKIQPAKLEDSAVYLCASSSGTANSKQYFGPGTRLTVT.

The V gene is TRBV5-1, the J gene TRBJ1-1; possibly TRBD1 for D (5 bases). Germline loops: CDR1 SGHRS, CDR2 YFSETQ. The ends were cut back, 2 bases at V and 4 bases at J, with 9 bases in the middle. The CDR3 sequence is 13 residues long. This CDR3 is CASSFEGATEAFF. As DNA, the CDR3 is TGCGCCAGCAGCTTTGAAGGGGCCACTGAAGCTTTCTTT.

The sample holds one count of this clone. The chain joins TRBV2 to TRBJ2-7; 7 positions agree with TRBD2. This CDR3 contains 13 residues. The ends lost 7 bases at V and 2 bases at J; junction bases unmatched: 5. Germline assignment: CDR1 SNHLY and CDR2 FYNNEI. The CDR3 region has the DNA TGTGCCAGCATTGGGGGGGTTACCTACGAGCAGTACTTC. Protein: CASIGGVTYEQYF.

This clone is a singleton in its sample. The J gene is TRBJ2-2, the V gene TRBV2; TRBD2 matches 9 bases. Per germline, CDR1 SNHLY and CDR2 FYNNEI. This CDR3 region has 17 residues. Trimming took 3 bases from V and 2 from J; bases not matched to a gene: 7. The chain's CDR3 is CASSEVAGVVNTGELFF. The DNA for the CDR3 is TGTGCCAGCAGTGAGGTAGCGGGAGTCGTTAACACCGGGGAGCTGTTTTTT.

This clone was seen only once. The CDR3 DNA reads as TGCGCCAGCAGCTTTCTTTATCGTGGCTACACCTTC. Translation gives CASSFLYRGYTF. The gene calls are TRBV5-1 and TRBJ1-2, with unresolved D. Trimming shortened V by 2 bases and J by 7 bases, and 9 bases separated the two germline ends. Germline CDR1 is SGHRS and CDR2 is YFSETQ. CDR3 length: 12 residues.